The 5 T cell receptor beta chains in this list originate from one sample, sequenced in a study of metastatic and nonmetastatic thyroid tumors. TCRdb re-clonotyped the PCR reads through MiXCR. The sample consists of about 8,700 clones, approximately 30% of them appearing once. None of the patients had undergone any treatment ahead of thyroid surgery. The sample consisted of adjacent normal tissue. The receptors derive from a female donor with papillary thyroid cancer or a benign thyroid nodule (not recorded which). Some clones in this sample may be carry-over from other donors' samples.

The sample holds a few counts of this clone. The chain has TRBV28 and TRBJ2-5; TRBD1 or TRBD2 may be the D gene (5 bases each). The CDR3 loop spans 14 amino acids. CDR1 is MDHEN and CDR2 is SYDVKM in the germline V gene. V lost 5 bases, J lost 5 bases, and 15 bases lay in between. For the CDR3, the DNA is TGTGCCAGCAGTGCCTCCGGGACGGGGGAGACCCAGTACTTC. Its translation is CASSASGTGETQYF. The whole variable domain, filled in from reference TRBV28 and TRBJ2-5, reads DVKVTQSSRYLVKRTGEKVFLECVQDMDHENMFWYRQDPGLGLRLIYFSYDVKMKEKGDIPEGYSVSREKKERFSLILESASTNQTSMYLCASSASGTGETQYFGPGTRLLVL.

This clone occurred once. The germline gene is not matched at one end of the junction; a read error may be the cause. V and J are TRBV11-1 and TRBJ2-1; D tentatively fits TRBD1 or TRBD2 (5 bases each). From germline, CDR1 is SGHAT and CDR2 FQDESV (reference sequence). The CDR3 length is 14 residues. In nucleotides, the CDR3 is TGCGCCAGCAGCTTTCGCTGGGGGAACAATGAGCAGTTCTTC. Translated, it gives CASSFRWGNNEQFF.

The rearrangement uses TRBV27 and TRBJ2-1; 9 positions match TRBD1. CDR1 MNHEY and CDR2 SMNVEV come from the germline V gene (reference sequence). This CDR3 has 14 residues. The V segment lost 8 bases and the J segment 3 bases; nucleotides outside the gene matches: 5. CDR3 region: CASAGTGYYNEQFF. The DNA for the CDR3 is TGTGCCAGCGCCGGGACAGGGTACTACAATGAGCAGTTCTTC.

This clone appeared a few times. This sequence joins TRBV11-2 and TRBJ2-7; 7 bases map to TRBD2. The CDR3 length is 19 residues. Trimming took 0 bases from V and 3 from J; bases not matched to a gene: 17. CDR1 SGHAT and CDR2 FQNNGV come from the germline V gene. In nucleotides, the CDR3 is TGTGCCAGCAGCTTAGATCGGGCAGGTACGGGACTACTTCACTACGAGCAGTACTTC. It translates to CASSLDRAGTGLLHYEQYF.

This clone is medium-sized within its sample. The CDR3 sequence is CASSGEGTVNYGYTF. CDR3 nucleotides: TGTGCCAGCAGCGGAGAGGGGACCGTCAACTATGGCTACACCTTC. The rearrangement uses TRBV7-2 and TRBJ1-2, with D maybe TRBD1 (5 bases). Per germline, CDR1 SGHTA and CDR2 FQGNSA. The V end lost 5 bases, the J end lost 2 bases, and 15 bases lay between the germline ends. The CDR3 extends over 15 amino acids.